The entry below gives a single T cell receptor (beta chain) sequence along with its context. These data originate in a study of blood T cell repertoires in COVID-19. Turning to the study itself: Samples taken during acute and convalescent COVID-19 were collected in the United States, Italy and Spain. T cells, B-cell-depleted T cells, or PBMCs supplied cDNA or gDNA.

Germline V gene sequence: CDR1 SQVTM, CDR2 ANQGSEA. The V and J ends lost 4 bases and 5 bases, in that order; junction bases with no gene match: 5. This CDR3 region has 13 residues. Source study methods: The assay estimated nucleated cells by amplifying reference gene primers. Sequenced by immunoSEQ multiplex PCR; TCRdb stores in-frame clones only, minus some. That table furnishes V, J and clone size, whereas the DNA furnished D and trimming. This repertoire shows some 290,000 clones, 87% found once; its top ten account for around 2.2%. V gene TRBV29-1 combines with J gene TRBJ2-7, with 10 bases that match TRBD2. The source material was peripheral blood. The source of this sequence is a woman in her 50s who had recovered from COVID-19. CDR3 DNA sequence: TGCAGCGTTGCGAGACTAGCGGGTCACGAGCAGTACTTC. Its protein is CSVARLAGHEQYF.